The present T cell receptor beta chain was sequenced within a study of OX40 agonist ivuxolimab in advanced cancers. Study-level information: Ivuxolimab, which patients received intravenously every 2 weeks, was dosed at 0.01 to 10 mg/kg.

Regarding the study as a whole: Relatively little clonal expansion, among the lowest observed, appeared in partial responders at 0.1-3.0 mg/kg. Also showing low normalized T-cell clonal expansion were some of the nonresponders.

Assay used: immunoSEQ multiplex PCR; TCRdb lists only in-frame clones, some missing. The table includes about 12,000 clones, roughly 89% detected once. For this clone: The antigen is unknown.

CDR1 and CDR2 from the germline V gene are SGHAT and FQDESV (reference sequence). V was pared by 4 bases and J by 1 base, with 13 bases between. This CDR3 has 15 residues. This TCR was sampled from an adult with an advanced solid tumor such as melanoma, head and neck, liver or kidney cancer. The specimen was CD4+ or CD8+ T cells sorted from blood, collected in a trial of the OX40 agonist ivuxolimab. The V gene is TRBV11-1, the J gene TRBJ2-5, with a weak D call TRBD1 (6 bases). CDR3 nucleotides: TGTGCCAGCAGCTCGAGGGGGTTTCCCCAAGAGACCCAGTACTTC. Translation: CASSSRGFPQETQYF.